This T cell receptor (beta chain) is from a study of T-cell reconstitution after alpha-beta-depleted transplantation in children. Study conclusions and caveats: Expanded graft clones numbering several hundred reportedly gave rise to alpha-beta T cells about two months after transplant. Surviving recipient T cells and thymic progenitors produced the high day-60 TCRbeta diversity seen in some patients. Newly made T cells mostly supplied T-cell counts and diversity one year after transplant.

V was clipped by 1 base and J by 7 bases, with 8 bases between them. The CDR3 runs to 13 residues. Of note for this clonotype: The antigen is not known.

Preparing the TCRbeta library involved the use of unique molecular identifiers. TCRdb reprocessed the PCR reads via MiXCR and lists one record per CDR3 protein. The sample consists of 300,000 to 400,000 distinct CDR3 sequences, 23% of them appearing once. V and J are TRBV12-3 or TRBV12-4 and TRBJ2-1; D unclear. This clonotype originated in a male patient aged 10-17 years who had a stem cell transplant for acute lymphoblastic leukemia, so the T cells may come from the graft donor. The starting material was PBMCs, mostly from graft donor cells, obtained 180 days after TCRalphabeta/CD19-depleted stem cell transplant. The CDR3 DNA is TGTGCCAGCAGTTTAGTTTATGGGAATGAGCAGTTCTTC. It codes for CASSLVYGNEQFF.